Described below is a single T cell receptor (beta chain) sequence and its context. This sample is part of a study of blood T cell repertoires in COVID-19. Study in general: Whether acute or convalescent, the COVID-19 samples came from the United States, Italy and Spain. Nucleic acid was either cDNA or gDNA, and it came from T cells, B-cell-depleted T cells, or PBMCs.

Source study methods: Estimation of nucleated cell counts relied on the amplification of reference gene primers. This table comes from immunoSEQ multiplex PCR, and its TCRdb copy is limited to in-frame clones, with some not included. V, J and clone size are those of that table, while D and trimming were read from the DNA. The sample comprises a few hundred thousand clones, less than 90% of which are singletons, and about 4.5% rests with the top ten. The receptor was isolated from a man in his 60s who had recovered from COVID-19. The specimen sequenced was peripheral blood.

CDR3: CASSPTGAYEQYF. The CDR3 DNA is TGTGCCAGCAGCCCAACAGGAGCCTACGAGCAGTACTTC. The chain is built from TRBV7-2 and TRBJ2-7; weak D call: TRBD1 (5 bases). The CDR3 has 13 residues. CDR1 and CDR2 (germline): SGHTA, FQGNSA. Trimming stripped 5 bases from V and 2 bases from J, with 10 bases between.